These T cell receptor beta chains were read from a single sample in a study of HIV-infected patients and healthy controls. TCRdb ran MiXCR on the 5' RACE reads and lists one entry per CDR3 protein. The top ten clones hold around 25% of a sample with around 5,000 distinct CDR3 sequences, roughly 23% of them seen once. This sample comprised blood, obtained before antiretroviral therapy. The receptors derive from an adult with HIV infection. Both conserved end residues are part of each CDR3. Fields, in order: D gene, J gene, clone size, V gene, CDR3 DNA, CDR3 protein. A D gene is named only where the DNA matches it firmly. A row's size may be missing; if present it is once, few, many or a size class.

D gene: NA
J gene: TRBJ1-1
clone size: once
V gene: TRBV6-5
CDR3 DNA: TGTGCCAGCGAGGCAGAAGGGACTGAAGCTTTCTTT
CDR3 protein: CASEAEGTEAFF

D gene: NA
J gene: TRBJ2-1
clone size: many
V gene: TRBV19
CDR3 DNA: TGTGCCAGTATTCCACAGGGTTGGGGCTCTACGGGTGAGCAGTTCTTC
CDR3 protein: CASIPQGWGSTGEQFF

D gene: TRBD1
J gene: TRBJ2-1
clone size: many
V gene: TRBV10-1
CDR3 DNA: TGCGCCAGCACGCCCTTAACCGACAGGGGGTTCTACAATGAGCAGTTCTTC
CDR3 protein: CASTPLTDRGFYNEQFF

D gene: NA
J gene: TRBJ1-6
clone size: many
V gene: TRBV12-3/TRBV12-4
CDR3 DNA: TGTGCCAGCAATACTGGACAGCCTGATTCACCCCTCCACTTT
CDR3 protein: CASNTGQPDSPLHF

D gene: NA
J gene: TRBJ2-1
clone size: many
V gene: TRBV7-3
CDR3 DNA: TGTGCCAGCAGCTTACCTCCGTCAGAAGAGCAGTTCTTC
CDR3 protein: CASSLPPSEEQFF

D gene: NA
J gene: TRBJ2-3
clone size: NA
V gene: TRBV12-3/TRBV12-4
CDR3 DNA: TGTGCCAGCAGTCCCGCCCGGGGACACCCAGGAGATACGCAGTATTTT
CDR3 protein: CASSPARGHPGDTQYF

D gene: TRBD2
J gene: TRBJ2-3
clone size: NA
V gene: TRBV2
CDR3 DNA: TGTGCCAGCAGTTCAAGCGGGGGCTTCACAGATACGCAGTATTTT
CDR3 protein: CASSSSGGFTDTQYF

D gene: NA
J gene: TRBJ2-7
clone size: many
V gene: TRBV7-8
CDR3 DNA: TGTGCCAGCAGCTGGCGCCACGAGCAGTACTTC
CDR3 protein: CASSWRHEQYF

D gene: TRBD1
J gene: TRBJ1-5
clone size: NA
V gene: TRBV6-1
CDR3 DNA: TGTGCCAGCAGTGATGCAGGGGGTGGCAATCAGCCCCAGCATTTT
CDR3 protein: CASSDAGGGNQPQHF

D gene: NA
J gene: TRBJ1-3
clone size: medium-sized
V gene: TRBV10-3
CDR3 DNA: TGTGCCATCGGTCCAGGGAGCTCTGGAAACACCATATATTTT
CDR3 protein: CAIGPGSSGNTIYF

D gene: TRBD1
J gene: TRBJ1-4
clone size: medium-sized
V gene: TRBV7-8
CDR3 DNA: TGTGCCAGCAGCTTAGCGCGACAGGGTAATGAAAAACTGTTTTTT
CDR3 protein: CASSLARQGNEKLFF

D gene: NA
J gene: TRBJ1-1
clone size: NA
V gene: TRBV2
CDR3 DNA: TGTGCCAGCGGGGGGGACGGGGAAGCTTTCTTT
CDR3 protein: CASGGDGEAFF

D gene: NA
J gene: TRBJ2-7
clone size: NA
V gene: TRBV30
CDR3 DNA: TGTGCCTGGAGTGGCGCCGTGGGCATCGGGCAGTACTTC
CDR3 protein: CAWSGAVGIGQYF

D gene: NA
J gene: TRBJ2-4
clone size: many
V gene: TRBV7-8
CDR3 DNA: TGTGCCAGCAGCTCAGGACAGGGAGGGAAAAACATTCAGTACTTC
CDR3 protein: CASSSGQGGKNIQYF

D gene: NA
J gene: TRBJ2-7
clone size: NA
V gene: TRBV12-3/TRBV12-4
CDR3 DNA: TGTGCCAGCAGTTACAGGGTCGAGCAGTACTTC
CDR3 protein: CASSYRVEQYF

D gene: TRBD2
J gene: TRBJ2-3
clone size: many
V gene: TRBV20-1
CDR3 DNA: TGCAGTGCTACCCGACTAGCGTTGACAGATACGCAGTATTTT
CDR3 protein: CSATRLALTDTQYF

D gene: NA
J gene: TRBJ2-1
clone size: few
V gene: TRBV11-2
CDR3 DNA: TGTGCCAGCAGCCGGGGCGTGAATGAGCAGTTCTTC
CDR3 protein: CASSRGVNEQFF

D gene: TRBD1
J gene: TRBJ2-7
clone size: NA
V gene: TRBV19
CDR3 DNA: TGTGCCAGTAGTACCGCCGCGGACAGGGGCTACGAGCAGTACTTC
CDR3 protein: CASSTAADRGYEQYF

D gene: NA
J gene: TRBJ1-5
clone size: many
V gene: TRBV20-1
CDR3 DNA: TGCAGTGCTAAGATAGGTAATCAGCCCCAGCATTTT
CDR3 protein: CSAKIGNQPQHF

D gene: NA
J gene: TRBJ2-3
clone size: NA
V gene: TRBV29-1
CDR3 DNA: TGCAGCGTGACACAGGCGGCCCCGCAGTATTTT
CDR3 protein: CSVTQAAPQYF

D gene: NA
J gene: TRBJ2-1
clone size: large
V gene: TRBV6-5
CDR3 DNA: TGTGCCAGCAGTCCATACGGACATACCTACCCATTTTTTGAGCAGTTCTTC
CDR3 protein: CASSPYGHTYPFFEQFF

D gene: NA
J gene: TRBJ1-1
clone size: many
V gene: TRBV5-1
CDR3 DNA: TGCGCCAGCAGCTTTGGGCAGGGCGAAGCTTTCTTT
CDR3 protein: CASSFGQGEAFF

D gene: NA
J gene: TRBJ2-3
clone size: once
V gene: TRBV19
CDR3 DNA: TGTGCCAGTAGAGTGGGGCGTGTGACAGATACGCAGTATTTT
CDR3 protein: CASRVGRVTDTQYF

D gene: TRBD1
J gene: TRBJ1-2
clone size: many
V gene: TRBV3-1
CDR3 DNA: TGTGCCAGCAGCCAACTGGACAGGGGAGGAGGCTACACCTTC
CDR3 protein: CASSQLDRGGGYTF

D gene: NA
J gene: TRBJ1-3
clone size: many
V gene: TRBV12-3/TRBV12-4
CDR3 DNA: TGTGCCAGCAGTTCATCGCAATTCGGGACATTCGGAAACACCATATATTTT
CDR3 protein: CASSSSQFGTFGNTIYF

D gene: NA
J gene: TRBJ2-3
clone size: medium-sized
V gene: TRBV7-8
CDR3 DNA: TGTGCCAGCAGCTTAAGGCAGGGCTGGGTTTTCGATACGCAGTATTTT
CDR3 protein: CASSLRQGWVFDTQYF

D gene: NA
J gene: TRBJ2-2
clone size: medium-sized
V gene: TRBV3-1
CDR3 DNA: TGTGCCAGCAGCCATACCTTTCCGAACACCGGGGAGCTGTTTTTT
CDR3 protein: CASSHTFPNTGELFF

D gene: NA
J gene: TRBJ2-1
clone size: medium-sized
V gene: TRBV7-3
CDR3 DNA: TGTGCCAGCACCCTCGGCGGAGGCTCCTACAATGAGCAGTTCTTC
CDR3 protein: CASTLGGGSYNEQFF

D gene: TRBD2
J gene: TRBJ2-3
clone size: medium-sized
V gene: TRBV12-3/TRBV12-4
CDR3 DNA: TGTGCCAGCACCCCTAGCGGGGGGTCAGATACGCAGTATTTT
CDR3 protein: CASTPSGGSDTQYF

D gene: NA
J gene: TRBJ2-5
clone size: many
V gene: TRBV6-5
CDR3 DNA: TGTGCCAGCAGCTATACGGGAGAACAAGAGACCCAGTACTTC
CDR3 protein: CASSYTGEQETQYF

D gene: NA
J gene: TRBJ2-5
clone size: many
V gene: TRBV5-7
CDR3 DNA: TGTGCCAGCAGCTCCCAACGACCCCCGAGGTACCAAGAGACCCAGTACTTC
CDR3 protein: CASSSQRPPRYQETQYF

D gene: TRBD1
J gene: TRBJ1-1
clone size: few
V gene: TRBV2
CDR3 DNA: TGTGCCAGCAGCGCAGGGGGGGACACTGAAGCTTTCTTT
CDR3 protein: CASSAGGDTEAFF

D gene: NA
J gene: TRBJ1-2
clone size: medium-sized
V gene: TRBV19
CDR3 DNA: TGTGCCAGTTCCGGAGCGGCATATGGCTACACCTTC
CDR3 protein: CASSGAAYGYTF

D gene: NA
J gene: TRBJ1-1
clone size: NA
V gene: TRBV7-2
CDR3 DNA: TGTGCCGGGATACTAAGAGGGGCTAGGAACACTGAAGCTTTCTTT
CDR3 protein: CAGILRGARNTEAFF

D gene: TRBD1
J gene: TRBJ1-5
clone size: many
V gene: TRBV29-1
CDR3 DNA: TGCAGCGCCCGGTGGGGGACAGGGAATCAGCCCCAGCATTTT
CDR3 protein: CSARWGTGNQPQHF

D gene: TRBD2
J gene: TRBJ2-1
clone size: medium-sized
V gene: TRBV10-3
CDR3 DNA: TGTGCCATCAGCCAAGCGGGGGGGCCCCCTAACAATGAGCAGTTCTTC
CDR3 protein: CAISQAGGPPNNEQFF

D gene: NA
J gene: TRBJ2-1
clone size: many
V gene: TRBV5-4
CDR3 DNA: TGTGCCAGCAGCGATTTAGCCAGGTCAAATGAGCAGTTCTTC
CDR3 protein: CASSDLARSNEQFF

D gene: NA
J gene: TRBJ1-5
clone size: medium-sized
V gene: TRBV7-9
CDR3 DNA: TGTGCCAGCAGCTTAGCAGGGAGCAATCAGCCCCAGCATTTT
CDR3 protein: CASSLAGSNQPQHF

D gene: NA
J gene: TRBJ1-1
clone size: NA
V gene: TRBV6-6
CDR3 DNA: TGTGCCAGCAGTTTAAGGGGGAAGGTTGAAGCTTTCTTT
CDR3 protein: CASSLRGKVEAFF

D gene: NA
J gene: TRBJ1-1
clone size: NA
V gene: TRBV20-1
CDR3 DNA: TGCAGTGCTTACCACTGGGGGTGCACTGAAGCTTTCTTT
CDR3 protein: CSAYHWGCTEAFF

D gene: NA
J gene: TRBJ2-7
clone size: medium-sized
V gene: TRBV4-1
CDR3 DNA: TGCGCCAGCAGCCCTGGGCCGGGGGGCGTCTCCTACGAGCAGTACTTC
CDR3 protein: CASSPGPGGVSYEQYF